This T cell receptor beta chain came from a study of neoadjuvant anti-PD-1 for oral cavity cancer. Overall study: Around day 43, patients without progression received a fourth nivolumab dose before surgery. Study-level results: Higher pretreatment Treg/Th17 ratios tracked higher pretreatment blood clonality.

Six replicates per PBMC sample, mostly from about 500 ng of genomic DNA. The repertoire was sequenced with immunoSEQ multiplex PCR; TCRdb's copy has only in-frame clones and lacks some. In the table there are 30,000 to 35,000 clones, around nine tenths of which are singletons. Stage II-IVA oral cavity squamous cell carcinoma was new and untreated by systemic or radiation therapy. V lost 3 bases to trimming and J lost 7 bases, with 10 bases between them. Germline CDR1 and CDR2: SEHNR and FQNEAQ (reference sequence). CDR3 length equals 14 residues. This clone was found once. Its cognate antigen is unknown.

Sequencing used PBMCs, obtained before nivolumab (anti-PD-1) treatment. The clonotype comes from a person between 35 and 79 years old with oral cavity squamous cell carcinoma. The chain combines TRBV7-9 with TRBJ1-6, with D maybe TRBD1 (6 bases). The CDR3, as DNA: TGTGCCAGCAGCTTCGGACAGCGGAATTCACCCCTCCACTTT. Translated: CASSFGQRNSPLHF.